These 11 T cell receptor beta chains were sequenced from one sample in a study of blood T cell repertoires in COVID-19. Some clones are missing from TCRdb's copy, which holds only in-frame ones; the method was immunoSEQ multiplex PCR. This table holds 150,000 to 200,000 clones, about 80% found once. The sequencing sample was made of peripheral blood. The receptors derive from a woman aged 70-85 years with acute or convalescent COVID-19.

Written as DNA, the CDR3 is TGCAGTGCCCCGTCCGGGGAGACCCAGTACTTC. This sequence encodes CSAPSGETQYF. The V gene is TRBV20-1, the J gene TRBJ2-5; D is ambiguous. Germline lookup yields CDR1 DFQATT and CDR2 SNEGSKA (reference sequence). CDR3 length: 11 amino acids. V was trimmed by 6 bases and J by 5 bases, leaving 10 bases between them.

The J gene is TRBJ1-2, the V gene TRBV18, with D unclear. Trimming pared 0 bases from V and 2 bases from J, leaving 7 bases between. The CDR3 contains 14 residues. The germline V gene encodes CDR1 KGHSH and CDR2 LQKENI. The CDR3 is CASSPPIENYGYTF. DNA for the CDR3: TGTGCCAGCTCACCACCGATAGAAAACTATGGCTACACCTTC.

Only one count was recorded for this clone. This sequence joins TRBV3-1 (or the pseudogene TRBV3-2) and TRBJ2-2; 8 bases map to TRBD1. V gave up 1 base and J gave up 7 bases; unmatched junction bases: 5. Germline V gene data show CDR1 as LGHDT and CDR2 as YNNKEL (reference sequence). CDR3 size: 15 residues. This CDR3 reads CASSQADRDHGELFF. The CDR3 nucleotides read TGTGCCAGCAGCCAAGCGGACAGGGATCACGGGGAGCTGTTTTTT.

This clone was observed a handful of times. The chain uses TRBV18 and TRBJ1-1, with 8 bases fitting TRBD1. This CDR3 contains 18 residues. Germline V gives CDR1 KGHSH, CDR2 LQKENI. With 6 bases clipped from V and 3 bases from J, the junction kept 18 bases outside the gene matches. As DNA, the CDR3 is TGTGCCAGCTCCTCACTCTTGCGGCAGGGGGCAGGGGACACTGAAGCTTTCTTT. Translation gives CASSSLLRQGAGDTEAFF.

The chain couples TRBV28 to TRBJ1-2; tentative D call: TRBD1 (5 bases). Per germline, CDR1 MDHEN and CDR2 SYDVKM. V dropped 5 bases and J dropped 8 bases, with 15 bases sitting between them. The CDR3 is made up of 13 amino acids. DNA for the CDR3: TGTGCCAGCAGTGTAACAGTACCAGGGGGCTACACCTTC. Its translation is CASSVTVPGGYTF.

The chain combines TRBV29-1 with TRBJ2-7, with 9 bases fitting TRBD1. Trimming removed 6 bases from V and 6 bases from J; junction bases left unmatched: 9. This CDR3 contains 13 residues. The germline CDR1 and CDR2 sequences are SQVTM and ANQGSEA. This CDR3 is CSVDRDRAGEQYF. In DNA form, the CDR3 reads TGCAGCGTGGACCGGGACAGGGCCGGCGAGCAGTACTTC.

The chain recombines TRBV28 with TRBJ2-5, with TRBD2 matching 8 bases. Germline V gives CDR1 MDHEN, CDR2 SYDVKM. The CDR3 consists of 15 residues. With 5 bases clipped from V and 5 bases from J, the junction kept 10 bases outside the gene matches. CDR3 in DNA: TGTGCCAGCAGTACTAGCGGATCGAAGGGCGAGACCCAGTACTTC. Protein sequence: CASSTSGSKGETQYF.

V and J are TRBV25-1 and TRBJ2-7, with TRBD1 matching over 9 bases. The junction had 3 bases not matched to a gene; V was cut back by 1 base and J by 5 bases. Germline CDR1 and CDR2: MGHDK and SYGVNS. The CDR3 totals 14 residues. The CDR3 nucleotides are TGTGCCAGCAGTGAATGGACAGGGGACCACGAGCAGTACTTC. Its translation is CASSEWTGDHEQYF.

The chain recombines TRBV3-1 (or the pseudogene TRBV3-2) with TRBJ1-4, with 7 bases matching TRBD1. The V gene end was trimmed by 6 bases and the J gene end by 4 bases; junction bases not matched to a gene: 2. The CDR3 totals 13 residues. The germline V gene has CDR1 LGHDT and CDR2 YNNKEL (reference sequence). CDR3 in amino acids: CASSRQGNEKLFF. For the CDR3, the DNA is TGTGCCAGCAGTCGACAGGGTAATGAAAAACTGTTTTTT.

The V call is TRBV7-2, the J call TRBJ2-1; TRBD2 matches 11 bases. V lost 5 bases and J lost 7; bases outside the gene matches: 7. CDR1 and CDR2 (germline): SGHTA, FQGNSA. The CDR3 has 15 residues. CDR3 region: CASSPTSGGRNEQFF. The CDR3 DNA sequence: TGTGCCAGCAGCCCTACTAGCGGGGGAAGGAATGAGCAGTTCTTC.

The chain combines TRBV6-1 with TRBJ1-2; D is ambiguous. Trimming took off 3 bases at V and 1 base at J, with 9 bases between the two ends. The CDR3 has 14 residues. Germline V gene sequence: CDR1 MNHNS, CDR2 SASEGT. The CDR3 protein is CASSDHTSNYGYTF. In DNA, the CDR3 is TGTGCCAGCAGTGACCATACAAGTAACTATGGCTACACCTTC.